This T cell receptor beta chain came from a study of metastatic and nonmetastatic thyroid tumors. Among the patients, none had received any treatment before thyroid surgery. TCRdb re-clonotyped the PCR reads through MiXCR. The repertoire holds 4,000 or so clones, with almost 35% as singletons. This CDR3 spans 16 amino acids. CDR1 is SNHLY, CDR2 FYNNEI, per germline. Note on this clone: Sequence at one end of the junction differs from germline and may be a read error.

The sequenced sample consisted of adjacent normal tissue. This sequence originates from a female donor with papillary thyroid cancer or a benign thyroid nodule (not recorded which). Some clones in this sample may be carry-over from other donors' samples. The V and J genes are TRBV2 and TRBJ2-5; 10 bases align to TRBD2. The CDR3 loop is CASSEVLAGGCETQYF. The CDR3 DNA is TGTGCCAGCAGCGAAGTCTTAGCGGGAGGCTGTGAGACCCAGTACTTC.